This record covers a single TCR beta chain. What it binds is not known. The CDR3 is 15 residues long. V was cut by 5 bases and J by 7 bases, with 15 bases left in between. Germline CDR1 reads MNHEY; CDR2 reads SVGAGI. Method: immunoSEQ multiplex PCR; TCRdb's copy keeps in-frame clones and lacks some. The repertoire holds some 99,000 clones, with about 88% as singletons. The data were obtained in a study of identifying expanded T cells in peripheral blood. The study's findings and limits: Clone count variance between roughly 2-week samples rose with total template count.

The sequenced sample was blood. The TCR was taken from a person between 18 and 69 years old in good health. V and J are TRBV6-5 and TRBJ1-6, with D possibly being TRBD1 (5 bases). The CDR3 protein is CASSAGLIQNSPLHF. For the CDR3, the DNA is TGTGCCAGCAGTGCGGGACTGATACAGAATTCACCCCTCCACTTT.